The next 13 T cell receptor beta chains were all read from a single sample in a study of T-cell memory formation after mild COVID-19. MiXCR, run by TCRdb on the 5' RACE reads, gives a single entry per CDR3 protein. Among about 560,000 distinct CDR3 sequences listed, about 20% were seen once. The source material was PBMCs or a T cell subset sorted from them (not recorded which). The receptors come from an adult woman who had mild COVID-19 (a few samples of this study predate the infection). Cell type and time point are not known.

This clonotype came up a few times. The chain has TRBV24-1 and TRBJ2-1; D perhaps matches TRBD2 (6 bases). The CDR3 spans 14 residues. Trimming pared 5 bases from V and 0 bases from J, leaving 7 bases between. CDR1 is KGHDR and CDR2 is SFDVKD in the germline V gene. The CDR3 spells CATSVGSSYNEQFF. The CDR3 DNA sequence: TGTGCCACCAGTGTCGGGAGCTCCTACAATGAGCAGTTCTTC.

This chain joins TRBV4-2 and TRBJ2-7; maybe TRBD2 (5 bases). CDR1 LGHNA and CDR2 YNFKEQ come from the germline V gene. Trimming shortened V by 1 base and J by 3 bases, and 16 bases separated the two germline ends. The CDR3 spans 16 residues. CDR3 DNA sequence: TGTGCCAGCAGCCAAGCCCCCGGGGTTAAGGGCTACGAGCAGTACTTC. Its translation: CASSQAPGVKGYEQYF.

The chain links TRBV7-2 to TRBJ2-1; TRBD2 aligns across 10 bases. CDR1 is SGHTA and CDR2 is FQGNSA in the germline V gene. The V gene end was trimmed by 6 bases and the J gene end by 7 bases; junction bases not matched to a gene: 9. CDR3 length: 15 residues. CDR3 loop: CASSLEPGLANEQFF. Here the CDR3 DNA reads TGTGCCAGCAGTTTGGAACCGGGACTAGCGAATGAGCAGTTCTTC.

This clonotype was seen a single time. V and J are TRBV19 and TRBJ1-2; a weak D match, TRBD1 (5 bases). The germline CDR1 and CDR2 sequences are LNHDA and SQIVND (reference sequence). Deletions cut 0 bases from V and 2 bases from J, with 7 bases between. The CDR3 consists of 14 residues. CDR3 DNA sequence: TGTGCCAGTAGTATAGATGGGGACAACTATGGCTACACCTTC. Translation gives CASSIDGDNYGYTF.

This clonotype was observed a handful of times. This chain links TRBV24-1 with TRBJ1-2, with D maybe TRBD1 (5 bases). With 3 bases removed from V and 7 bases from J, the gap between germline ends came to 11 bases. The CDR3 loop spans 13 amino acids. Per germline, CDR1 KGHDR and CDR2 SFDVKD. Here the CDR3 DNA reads TGTGCCACCAGTGATGGGGGGTATCGTGGCTACACCTTC. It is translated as CATSDGGYRGYTF.

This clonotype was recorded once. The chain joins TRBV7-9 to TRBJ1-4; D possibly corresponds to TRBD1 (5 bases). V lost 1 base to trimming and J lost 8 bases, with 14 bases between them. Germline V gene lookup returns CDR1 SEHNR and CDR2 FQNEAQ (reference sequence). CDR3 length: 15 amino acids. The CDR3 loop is CASSLDRAGPEKLFF. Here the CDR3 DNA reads TGTGCCAGCAGCTTAGATCGGGCAGGGCCCGAAAAACTGTTTTTT.

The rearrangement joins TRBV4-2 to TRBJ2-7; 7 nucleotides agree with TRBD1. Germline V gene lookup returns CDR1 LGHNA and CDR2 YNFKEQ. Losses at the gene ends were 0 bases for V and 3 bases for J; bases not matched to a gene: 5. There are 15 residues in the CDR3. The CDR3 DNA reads TGTGCCAGCAGCCAAGAAAGGGACAGCAACTACGAGCAGTACTTC. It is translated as CASSQERDSNYEQYF.

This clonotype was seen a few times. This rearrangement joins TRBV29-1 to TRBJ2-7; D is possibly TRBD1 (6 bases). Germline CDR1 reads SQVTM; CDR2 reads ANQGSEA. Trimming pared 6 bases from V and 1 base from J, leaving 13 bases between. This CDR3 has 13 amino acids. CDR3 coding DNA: TGCAGCGTATATACAGGGTCATCCTACGAGCAGTACTTC. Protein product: CSVYTGSSYEQYF.

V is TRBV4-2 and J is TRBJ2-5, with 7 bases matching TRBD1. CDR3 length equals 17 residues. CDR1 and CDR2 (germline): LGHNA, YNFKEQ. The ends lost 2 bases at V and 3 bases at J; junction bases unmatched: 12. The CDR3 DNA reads TGTGCCAGCAGCCAATCCCCGGGGACAGAGCCTGAAGAGACCCAGTACTTC. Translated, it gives CASSQSPGTEPEETQYF.

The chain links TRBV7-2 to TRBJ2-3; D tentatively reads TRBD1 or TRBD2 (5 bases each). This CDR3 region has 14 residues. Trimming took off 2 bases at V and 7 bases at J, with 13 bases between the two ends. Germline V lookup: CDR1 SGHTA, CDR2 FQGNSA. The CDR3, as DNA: TGTGCCAGCAGCTTAACGACGGGGCCAAATACGCAGTATTTT. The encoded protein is CASSLTTGPNTQYF.

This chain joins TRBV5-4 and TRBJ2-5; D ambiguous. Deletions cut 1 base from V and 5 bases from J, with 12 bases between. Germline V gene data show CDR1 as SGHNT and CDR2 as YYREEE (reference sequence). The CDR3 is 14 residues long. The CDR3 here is CASSLSRPWETQYF. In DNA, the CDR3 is TGTGCCAGCAGCTTGTCCCGGCCTTGGGAGACCCAGTACTTC.

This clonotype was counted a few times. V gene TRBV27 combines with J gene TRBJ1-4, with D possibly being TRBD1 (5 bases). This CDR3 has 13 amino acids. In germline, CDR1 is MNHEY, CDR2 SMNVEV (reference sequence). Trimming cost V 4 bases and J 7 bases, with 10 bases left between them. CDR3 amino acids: CASSWGRGEKLFF. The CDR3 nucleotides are TGTGCCAGCAGTTGGGGACGGGGTGAAAAACTGTTTTTT.

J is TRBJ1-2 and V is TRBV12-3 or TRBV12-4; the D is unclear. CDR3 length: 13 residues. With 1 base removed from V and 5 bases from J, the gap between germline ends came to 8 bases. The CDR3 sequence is CASSLGVGYGYTF. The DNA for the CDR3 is TGTGCCAGCAGTTTAGGGGTAGGATATGGCTACACCTTC.